These 23 T cell receptor beta chains came from one sample sequenced in a study of patients and donors after allogeneic stem cell transplantation. TCRdb re-called the RT-PCR reads with MiXCR, one entry per CDR3 protein. The table shows roughly 30,000 distinct CDR3 sequences, with approximately 7% occurring only once. Sequences were obtained from blood, either unsorted or a sorted T cell fraction (not recorded which). The receptors were sampled from a human donor who was either an allogeneic HSCT recipient or a stem cell or donor lymphocyte infusion donor (not recorded which). It is not recorded whose cells these are; they may come from a transplant donor.

Note on this clonotype: A read error may be the cause here, since a much bigger clone is one base away. V and J are TRBV7-3 and TRBJ2-3; D not resolved. Germline CDR1 reads SGHTA; CDR2 reads FQGTGA. The CDR3 sequence is 17 residues long. The chain's CDR3 is CASSLRTGPYSTVTQYF. Here the CDR3 DNA reads TGTGCCAGCAGCTTACGGACCGGACCCTATAGCACAGTTACGCAGTATTTT.

This clonotype was counted a few times. The CDR3 is CATQAGGPRTDTQYF. The CDR3 region has the DNA TGTGCCACCCAAGCGGGAGGACCTCGCACAGATACGCAGTATTTT. V usage is TRBV10-3 and J usage is TRBJ2-3; 9 bases are a match to TRBD2. CDR1 is ENHRY, CDR2 SYGVKD, per germline. Losses at the gene ends were 10 bases for V and 1 base for J; bases not matched to a gene: 9. The CDR3 covers 15 residues.

V usage is TRBV6-2 or TRBV6-3 and J usage is TRBJ2-2; 8 bases align to TRBD2. The CDR3 covers 16 residues. Germline CDR1 is MNHEY and CDR2 is SVGEGT. The junction had 11 bases not matched to a gene; V was cut back by 7 bases and J by 4 bases. The CDR3 coding sequence is TGTGCCAGCATCCTCCGGGGGGGGCTAGGCACCGGGGAGCTGTTTTTT. It translates to CASILRGGLGTGELFF.

Many counts were recorded for this clonotype. The rearrangement joins TRBV6-6 to TRBJ2-3, with D unclear. Trimming removed 3 bases at V and 0 bases at J, with 4 bases between. This CDR3 spans 13 amino acids. CDR1 MNHNY and CDR2 SVGAGI come from the germline V gene (reference sequence). CDR3 loop: CASSYASTDTQYF. In nucleotides, the CDR3 is TGTGCCAGCAGTTATGCTAGCACAGATACGCAGTATTTT.

This clonotype was picked up many times. The chain is built from TRBV28 and TRBJ1-4, with D possibly TRBD1 on 5 matching bases. The V end lost 5 bases, the J end lost 8 bases, and 15 bases lay between the germline ends. Per germline, CDR1 MDHEN and CDR2 SYDVKM. CDR3 length: 14 amino acids. CDR3 nucleotides: TGTGCCAGCAGTCCTGGGGGAGAAAAGGAAAAACTGTTTTTT. Protein: CASSPGGEKEKLFF.

In its sample, this clonotype ranks as medium-sized. This chain connects TRBV27 to TRBJ2-1; TRBD2 agrees at 9 bases. This CDR3 has 16 amino acids. Germline CDR1 is MNHEY and CDR2 is SMNVEV (reference sequence). The V and J ends lost 4 bases and 2 bases, in that order; junction bases with no gene match: 6. CDR3 sequence: CASSSLAGVTYNEQFF. The DNA for the CDR3 is TGTGCCAGCAGTTCCTTAGCGGGAGTGACCTACAATGAGCAGTTCTTC.

This clonotype was detected ten times or more. The chain joins TRBV15 to TRBJ2-4; D may be TRBD1 or TRBD2 (6 bases each). Germline V gene data show CDR1 as LNHNV and CDR2 as YYDKDF (reference sequence). Trimming left V 0 bases short and J 0 bases short, with 9 bases between. CDR3 size: 16 residues. CDR3 DNA sequence: TGTGCCACCAGCAGAGAGGGGGGCCTAGCCAAAAACATTCAGTACTTC. Translating gives CATSREGGLAKNIQYF.

This clonotype was seen ten or more times. The DNA of the CDR3 is TGTGCCAGCAGCTTGTTCGGGAGCACAGATACGCAGTATTTT. Its protein product is CASSLFGSTDTQYF. The V call is TRBV5-5, the J call TRBJ2-3; no firm D call. Trimming took 1 base from V and 0 from J, leaving 6 bases between them. There are 14 residues in the CDR3. Germline CDR1 and CDR2: SGHKS and YYEKEE (reference sequence).

Only a few counts were recorded for this clonotype. The CDR3 nucleotides are TGTGCCAGCGGGCGGACAGGGGCACCAGAGACCCAGTACTTC. Translating it yields CASGRTGAPETQYF. The V gene is TRBV28, the J gene TRBJ2-5; 9 positions agree with TRBD1. Losses at the gene ends were 8 bases for V and 4 bases for J; bases not matched to a gene: 8. The CDR3 totals 14 residues. Per the germline V gene, CDR1 is MDHEN and CDR2 is SYDVKM.

This clonotype rates as medium-sized. The chain carries TRBV7-9 and TRBJ2-5; D possibly corresponds to TRBD2 (6 bases). The ends were cut back, 4 bases at V and 2 bases at J, with 11 bases in the middle. CDR1 SEHNR and CDR2 FQNEAQ come from the germline V gene (reference sequence). The CDR3 totals 14 residues. The CDR3 loop reads CASSSLSGQETQYF. CDR3 DNA: TGTGCCAGCAGCTCCCTTAGCGGTCAAGAGACCCAGTACTTC.

This clonotype was counted ten times or more. The V gene is TRBV5-1, the J gene TRBJ2-3; 8 nucleotides line up with TRBD2. The CDR3 sequence is 15 residues long. V gave up 1 base and J gave up 1 base; unmatched junction bases: 2. Germline V gene data show CDR1 as SGHRS and CDR2 as YFSETQ. As DNA, the CDR3 is TGCGCCAGCAGCTTGAAGACTAGCGGCACAGATACGCAGTATTTT. It specifies CASSLKTSGTDTQYF.

In this sample, this clonotype turned up many times. This chain links TRBV29-1 with TRBJ2-5; 7 nucleotides agree with TRBD1. Trimming took 4 bases from V and 0 from J; bases not matched to a gene: 8. CDR1 SQVTM and CDR2 ANQGSEA come from the germline V gene. The CDR3 has 15 residues. The CDR3 here is CSVAGTATYQETQYF. CDR3 nucleotide sequence: TGCAGCGTTGCGGGGACAGCGACATACCAAGAGACCCAGTACTTC. Full variable domain (missing parts from reference TRBV29-1 and TRBJ2-5): SAVISQKPSRDICQRGTSLTIQCQVDSQVTMMFWYRQQPGQSLTLIATANQGSEATYESGFVIDKFPISRPNLTFSTLTVSNMSPEDSSIYLCSVAGTATYQETQYFGPGTRLLVL.

This clonotype was counted ten times or more. This sequence joins TRBV5-1 and TRBJ2-3; the D is unclear. The CDR3 consists of 15 residues. Germline CDR1 and CDR2: SGHRS and YFSETQ. V was trimmed by 4 bases and J by 1 base, leaving 13 bases between them. CDR3 nucleotide sequence: TGCGCCAGCAGCGAGAACTCAGCCCGCACAGATACGCAGTATTTT. Translation gives CASSENSARTDTQYF. Together with reference TRBV5-1 and TRBJ2-3, the CDR3 gives the full variable domain: KAGVTQTPRYLIKTRGQQVTLSCSPISGHRSVSWYQQTPGQGLQFLFEYFSETQRNKGNFPGRFSGRQFSNSRSEMNVSTLELGDSALYLCASSENSARTDTQYFGPGTRLTVL.

The chain uses TRBV4-1 and TRBJ2-7; D is ambiguous. Between the trimmed V and J ends, which lost 4 bases and 4 bases, there was a span of 20 bases. CDR3 size: 16 residues. Germline V lookup: CDR1 MGHRA, CDR2 YSYEKL. The CDR3 region is CASSPLSGWATYEQYF. CDR3 nucleotide sequence: TGCGCCAGCAGCCCACTTTCCGGGTGGGCTACGTACGAGCAGTACTTC.

This clonotype appeared a few times. This chain links TRBV25-1 with TRBJ2-6; D call uncertain. Germline loops: CDR1 MGHDK, CDR2 SYGVNS. The V gene lost 5 bases and the J gene lost 0 bases, with 5 bases spanning the gap. The CDR3 is made up of 14 amino acids. The CDR3 sequence: CASSLTSGANVLTF. CDR3 in DNA: TGTGCCAGCAGTTTAACCTCTGGGGCCAACGTCCTGACTTTC. The entire variable domain, with the rest obtained from reference TRBV25-1 and TRBJ2-6, is as follows: EADIYQTPRYLVIGTGKKITLECSQTMGHDKMYWYQQDPGMELHLIHYSYGVNSTEKGDLSSESTVSRIRTEHFPLTLESARPSHTSQYLCASSLTSGANVLTFGAGSRLTVL.

This clonotype occurred many times. V and J are TRBV12-3 or TRBV12-4 and TRBJ2-3; 7 positions agree with TRBD2. V lost 2 bases, J lost 4 bases, and 6 bases stayed unmatched. This CDR3 is built from 15 residues. CDR3 amino acids: CASSLPSGNPDTQYF. The CDR3 DNA follows: TGTGCCAGCAGTTTACCAAGCGGGAACCCAGATACGCAGTATTTT.

The CDR3 region has the DNA TGTGCCAGCGGGTCCCTGCGGGAGACCCAGTACTTC. It yields the protein CASGSLRETQYF. The genes are TRBV11-3 and TRBJ2-5; D ambiguous. Germline CDR1 reads SGHNT; CDR2 reads YENEEA. This CDR3 contains 12 residues. V lost 8 bases and J lost 5, with 12 bases in between.

This clonotype was recorded a few times. This chain uses TRBV19 with TRBJ2-2; D gene ambiguous. V lost 6 bases and J lost 3, with 11 bases in between. Germline V gives CDR1 LNHDA, CDR2 SQIVND (reference sequence). The CDR3 consists of 14 residues. The DNA of the CDR3 is TGTGCCAGTAGAGCCCCCCTGTACACCGGGGAGCTGTTTTTT. Its translation is CASRAPLYTGELFF.

The CDR3 nucleotides read TGTGCCAGCAGTTTCGGTAGCCTTCCCTACGAGCAGTACTTC. This sequence encodes CASSFGSLPYEQYF. This chain joins TRBV28 and TRBJ2-7; unclear D gene. V lost 3 bases and J 2 bases, leaving 11 bases between the germline ends. The V gene's germline CDR1 is MDHEN and CDR2 SYDVKM. The length of the CDR3 is 14 residues.

This clonotype occurred many times. The chain carries TRBV23-1 and TRBJ1-4; D not resolved. TRBV23-1 is an ORF; its function is uncertain. The V and J ends lost 3 bases and 0 bases respectively, with 14 bases between them. The CDR3 has 17 residues. CDR3 nucleotides: TGCGCCAGCAGTCAGGGGAACCGAGCTGCAACTAATGAAAAACTGTTTTTT. This gives the protein CASSQGNRAATNEKLFF.

This clonotype appeared many times. The chain combines TRBV7-9 with TRBJ1-2; 7 bases agree with TRBD1. The CDR3 has 17 residues. V trimming: 4 bases; J trimming: 2 bases; junction bases outside the gene matches: 13. The germline gives CDR1 SEHNR, CDR2 FQNEAQ (reference sequence). The CDR3 here is CASSSPFETGTNYGYTF. CDR3 coding DNA: TGTGCCAGCAGCTCCCCTTTTGAGACAGGGACGAACTATGGCTACACCTTC.

Regarding this clonotype: This sequence may be a read error, since a much larger clone differs from it by one base. This rearrangement joins TRBV5-1 to TRBJ2-7; D unclear. Trimming pared 0 bases from V and 8 bases from J, leaving 18 bases between. Germline lookup yields CDR1 SGHRS and CDR2 YFSETQ. The CDR3 is 15 residues long. The CDR3 coding sequence is TGCGCCAGCAGCTTGGTAAACCAGGACCCGTACAAGCAGTACTTC. Protein: CASSLVNQDPYKQYF. Full variable domain (missing parts from reference TRBV5-1 and TRBJ2-7): KAGVTQTPRYLIKTRGQQVTLSCSPISGHRSVSWYQQTPGQGLQFLFEYFSETQRNKGNFPGRFSGRQFSNSRSEMNVSTLELGDSALYLCASSLVNQDPYKQYFGPGTRLTVT.

This clonotype was counted many times. The chain combines TRBV12-3 or TRBV12-4 with TRBJ2-1; 7 nucleotides line up with TRBD2. The CDR3 has 15 amino acids. V was pared by 1 base and J by 7 bases, with 7 bases of the junction left unmatched. The CDR3 nucleotides are TGTGCCAGCAGTTTAGAGGGACCCGGGGGGAATGAGCAGTTCTTC. This gives the protein CASSLEGPGGNEQFF.